The TCR beta chain under discussion was sequenced for a study of blood T cell repertoires in COVID-19 (dated by TCRdb to about 2020). In the study overall: The collaborator samples originated in the United States, Italy and Spain and spanned the acute and convalescent phases of COVID-19. The prospective study material was composed of cDNA or gDNA derived from T cells, B-cell-depleted T cells, or PBMCs. Subjects who had been exposed to COVID-19, were actively infected with it, or had recovered from it provided the deeply sampled blood TCRbeta repertoires that made up the dataset. The repertoires were made available in a free public database intended to serve as a resource for research on the immune response to SARS-CoV-2. Samples came from the ongoing ImmuneRACE study (first 160 participants) plus 1,254 subjects from 6 global collaborators. The sample metadata nearly always contained a de-identified subject ID, COVID-19 status, age in years and sex. Where HLA class I and class II types were available, the types were taken from metadata supplied by the sample provider, not from assay-based typing.

The immunoSEQ Assay, a bias-controlled multiplex PCR, was used to amplify TCRbeta CDR3 regions from genomic DNA. The authors' analysis ran thus. Within the assay, amplification of reference gene primers was used to estimate how many nucleated cells each sample contained. To quantify the absolute abundance of each unique TCRbeta CDR3 rearrangement, sequence reads were collapsed and filtered. For each sample, productive Simpson clonality was calculated as the square root of Simpson's diversity index over productive rearrangements. What TCRdb holds here is the immuneACCESS table cut down to in-frame rearrangements. Part of the clones is not present; checked against another copy, under half of the missing clones reflect an unresolved V gene, and the others are unexplained. Clonal size and the V and J genes are those of that table, whereas D and trimming came from the DNA. In this sample the table shows under 250,000 clones, 80% to 90% of which occur a single time. Of the sample, under 0.9% is held by the ten largest clones.

Study-wide conclusions, independent of this receptor: How much clinical and demographic metadata was included differed by source and by participant, and the metadata was provided uncurated.

Collaborating institutions collected whole blood in K2EDTA tubes following their own protocols. For TCRbeta analysis, collaborators shipped samples as frozen whole blood, isolated PBMCs, or DNA extracted from either of those sample types. As for this clone: There is no known antigen for this receptor. Per-base qualities were not stored, and no clone one base away is much larger.

From the germline V gene (reference sequence), CDR1 is LNHDA and CDR2 is SQIVND. The CDR3 holds 13 amino acids from the cysteine to the phenylalanine. The sequence is cut down to CDR3 DNA, 39 bases in frame from base 1. Trimmed from V: 7 bases; trimmed from J: 7 bases; junction bases lacking a gene match: 6. Sequences were obtained from peripheral blood. This clonotype was obtained from a man aged 40-49 years with acute or convalescent COVID-19. The rearranged segments are TRBV19 and TRBJ2-4; TRBD2 lines up with 8 middle nucleotides. In nucleotides, the sequence is TGTGCCAGTATGGAGCGGGAGAGGAACATTCAGTACTTC. Translated, this gives CASMERERNIQYF.